The clone carrying this TCR beta chain has a handful of counts. Its matching antigen is unknown. The data belong to a study of T cells in localized non-small cell lung cancer. Germline V gene data show CDR1 as ENHRY and CDR2 as SYGVKD. V was pared by 3 bases and J by 7 bases, with 12 bases between. This CDR3 is built from 13 residues. Broader study findings: Higher T cell density in the blood was associated with longer overall survival, whereas higher adjacent-lung clonality associated with shorter survival. Of the top 100 tumor clones, median around 60 were in adjacent lung, some 30 among its top 100. The highest T cell clonality was in uninvolved adjacent lung, above tumor.

TCRdb's table, derived via immunoSEQ multiplex PCR, lists solely in-frame clones and lacks some. The repertoire has approximately 30,000 clones, about 78% of them found once; the top ten carry less than 45%. V usage is TRBV10-3 and J usage is TRBJ1-1; a weak D match, TRBD1 (5 bases). The clonotype originates from a male donor aged 60 or older with stage II squamous cell lung carcinoma. Sequencing was performed on peripheral blood, taken before any cancer treatment. CDR3 DNA: TGTGCCATCAGTGATCCCTCCAGGGTTGAAGCTTTCTTT. This gives the protein CAISDPSRVEAFF.